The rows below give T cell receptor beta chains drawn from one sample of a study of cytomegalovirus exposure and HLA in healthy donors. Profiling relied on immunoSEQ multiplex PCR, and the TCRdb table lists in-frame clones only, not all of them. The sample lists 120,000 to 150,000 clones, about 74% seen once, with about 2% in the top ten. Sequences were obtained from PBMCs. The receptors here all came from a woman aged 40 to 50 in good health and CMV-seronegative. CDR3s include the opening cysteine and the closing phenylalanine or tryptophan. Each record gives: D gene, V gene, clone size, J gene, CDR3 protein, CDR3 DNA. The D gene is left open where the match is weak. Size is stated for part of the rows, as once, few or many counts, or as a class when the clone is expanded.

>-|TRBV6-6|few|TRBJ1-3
CASRSPSSGNTIYF
TGTGCCAGCCGGTCTCCTAGCTCTGGAAACACCATATATTTT
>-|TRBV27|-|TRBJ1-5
CASSLSEEEPQHF
TGTGCCAGCAGTTTATCAGAAGAGGAGCCCCAGCATTTT
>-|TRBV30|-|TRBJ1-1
CACTAWGGSKILNTEAFF
TGTGCCTGCACTGCATGGGGGGGGTCGAAGATTTTGAACACTGAAGCTTTCTTT
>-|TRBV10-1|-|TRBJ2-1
CASSETTHLAEQFF
TGCGCCAGCAGTGAAACCACGCATCTAGCGGAGCAGTTCTTC
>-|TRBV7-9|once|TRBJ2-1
CASSLARENEQFF
TGTGCCAGCAGCTTAGCGAGGGAGAATGAGCAGTTCTTC
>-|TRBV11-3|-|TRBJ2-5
CASSLFGGETQYF
TGTGCCAGCAGCTTATTTGGTGGCGAGACCCAGTACTTC
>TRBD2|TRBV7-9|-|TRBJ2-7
CSSSAPLAGGSYEQYF
TGTTCCAGCAGTGCCCCACTAGCGGGGGGTAGCTACGAGCAGTACTTC
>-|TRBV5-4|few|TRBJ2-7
CASSLTDYEQYF
TGTGCCAGCAGCTTGACAGACTACGAGCAGTACTTC
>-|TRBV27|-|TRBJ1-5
CASSLGEPYSNQPQHF
TGTGCCAGCAGTTTGGGCGAACCATATAGCAATCAGCCCCAGCATTTT
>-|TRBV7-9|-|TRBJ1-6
CASSSTMNSPLHF
TGTGCCAGCAGCTCAACAATGAATTCACCCCTCCACTTT
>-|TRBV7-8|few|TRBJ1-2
CASSFQQGGYGYTF
TGTGCCAGCAGCTTCCAACAGGGCGGCTATGGCTACACCTTC
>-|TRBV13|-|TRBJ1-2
CASSLGLSHLSFTF
TGTGCCAGCAGCTTAGGTCTAAGCCATCTGAGCTTCACCTTC
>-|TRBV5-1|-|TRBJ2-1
CASSLGTPAVSEQFF
TGCGCCAGCAGCTTGGGTACTCCCGCTGTAAGTGAGCAGTTCTTC
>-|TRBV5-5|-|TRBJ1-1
CASSLRTGDEAFF
TGTGCCAGCAGCTTGAGAACAGGAGATGAAGCTTTCTTT
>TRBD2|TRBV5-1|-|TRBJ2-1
CASSLLAGGDDEQFF
TGCGCCAGCAGCTTACTAGCGGGGGGGGATGATGAGCAGTTCTTC
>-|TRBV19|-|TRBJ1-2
CASYGGRADGYTF
TGTGCCAGTTACGGCGGCAGGGCGGACGGCTACACCTTC
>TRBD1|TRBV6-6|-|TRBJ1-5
CASSYLPGQGNQPQHF
TGTGCCAGCAGTTACCTACCCGGACAGGGAAATCAGCCCCAGCATTTT
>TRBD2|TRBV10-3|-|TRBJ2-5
CAISGGTSGGQETQYF
TGTGCCATCAGTGGGGGAACTAGCGGGGGACAAGAGACCCAGTACTTC
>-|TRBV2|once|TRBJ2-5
CASNTRGAGFLETQYF
TGTGCCAGCAACACCCGGGGGGCAGGATTTTTGGAGACCCAGTACTTC
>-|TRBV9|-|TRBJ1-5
CASSPGRGGRYSNQPQHF
TGTGCCAGCAGCCCCGGACGAGGGGGTAGATATAGCAATCAGCCCCAGCATTTT
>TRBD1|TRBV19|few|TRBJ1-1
CASSIVQGVNTEAFF
TGTGCCAGTAGTATAGTCCAGGGGGTGAACACTGAAGCTTTCTTT
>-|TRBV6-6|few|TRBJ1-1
CASSYSGGQITEAFF
TGTGCCAGCAGTTACTCGGGAGGGCAGATCACTGAAGCTTTCTTT
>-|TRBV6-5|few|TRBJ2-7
CASSSPGTYEQYF
TGTGCCAGCAGTTCCCCGGGGACCTACGAGCAGTACTTC
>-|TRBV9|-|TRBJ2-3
CASREGGNLGDTQYF
TGTGCCAGCAGGGAGGGGGGGAACCTCGGGGATACGCAGTATTTT
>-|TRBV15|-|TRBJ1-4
CATSRDPSGLNEKLFF
TGTGCCACCAGCAGAGATCCCTCAGGGTTAAATGAAAAACTGTTTTTT
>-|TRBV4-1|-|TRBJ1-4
CASSHPRGRLSTNEKLFF
TGCGCCAGCAGCCACCCCCGGGGGAGGCTATCAACTAATGAAAAACTGTTTTTT
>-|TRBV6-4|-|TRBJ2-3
CASSERRGDTDTQYF
TGTGCCAGCAGTGAGCGGCGGGGAGACACAGATACGCAGTATTTT
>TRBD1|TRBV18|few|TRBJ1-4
CASSPRGGETEKLFF
TGTGCCAGCTCACCGCGAGGGGGCGAGACTGAAAAACTGTTTTTT
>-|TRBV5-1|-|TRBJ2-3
CASSLDPADTQYF
TGCGCCAGCAGCCTGGACCCAGCAGATACGCAGTATTTT
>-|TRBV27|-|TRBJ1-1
CASSSRDWSEAFF
TGTGCCAGCAGCTCCAGGGACTGGTCTGAAGCTTTCTTT
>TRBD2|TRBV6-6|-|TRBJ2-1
CASSSGSNPYNEQFF
TGTGCCAGCTCTAGCGGCTCCAACCCGTACAATGAGCAGTTCTTC
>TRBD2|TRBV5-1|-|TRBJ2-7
CASSPSWRGAGAYEQYF
TGCGCCAGCAGCCCCTCGTGGAGGGGCGCGGGGGCCTACGAGCAGTACTTC
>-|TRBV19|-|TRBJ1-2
CASSGGETYGYTF
TGTGCCAGTAGTGGAGGGGAAACCTATGGCTACACCTTC
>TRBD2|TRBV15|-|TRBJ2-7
CATSRDLAGGMTYEQYF
TGTGCCACCAGCAGAGATCTAGCGGGGGGGATGACCTACGAGCAGTACTTC
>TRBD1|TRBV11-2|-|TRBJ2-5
CASSPGGGETQYF
TGTGCCAGCAGCCCAGGGGGCGGAGAGACCCAGTACTTC
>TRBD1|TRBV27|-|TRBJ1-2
CASRSQGANRGGYTF
TGTGCCAGCAGATCGCAGGGGGCGAATCGCGGTGGCTACACCTTC
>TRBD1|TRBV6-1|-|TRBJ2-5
CASGKDRALLGTQYF
TGTGCCAGCGGGAAGGACAGGGCCCTACTTGGGACCCAGTACTTC
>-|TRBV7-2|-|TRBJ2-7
CASSLPDGRIYEQYF
TGTGCCAGCAGCTTACCCGATGGCAGGATCTACGAGCAGTACTTC
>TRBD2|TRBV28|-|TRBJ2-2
CASSSGGGGTGELFF
TGTGCCAGCAGTTCGGGCGGGGGGGGCACCGGGGAGCTGTTTTTT
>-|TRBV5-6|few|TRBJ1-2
CASSLSLGFNYGYTF
TGTGCCAGCAGCTTGTCTCTCGGGTTTAACTATGGCTACACCTTC
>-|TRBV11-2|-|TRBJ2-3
CASSLVGHLTDTQYF
TGTGCCAGCAGCTTAGTGGGACATCTAACAGATACGCAGTATTTT
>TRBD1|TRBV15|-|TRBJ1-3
CATSRVRTGFSGNTIYF
TGTGCCACCAGCAGAGTGCGGACAGGGTTCTCTGGAAACACCATATATTTT
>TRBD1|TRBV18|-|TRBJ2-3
CASSPTTGQGGSTDTQYF
TGTGCCAGCTCACCTACTACGGGACAGGGGGGATCGACAGATACGCAGTATTTT
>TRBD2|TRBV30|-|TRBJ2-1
CAWSGSGGAGFF
TGTGCCTGGAGTGGTAGCGGGGGGGCTGGCTTCTTC
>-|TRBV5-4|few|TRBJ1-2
CASSKEQMNYGYTF
TGTGCCAGCAGCAAAGAACAGATGAACTATGGCTACACCTTC
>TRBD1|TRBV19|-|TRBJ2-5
CASSMGQRKVETQYF
TGTGCCAGTAGTATGGGACAGCGGAAGGTAGAGACCCAGTACTTC
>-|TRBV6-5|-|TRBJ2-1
CASSYYMGFYNEQFF
TGTGCCAGCAGTTACTATATGGGCTTCTACAATGAGCAGTTCTTC
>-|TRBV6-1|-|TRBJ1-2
CASSELTRVIYGYTF
TGTGCCAGCAGTGAACTAACTAGGGTCATTTATGGCTACACCTTC
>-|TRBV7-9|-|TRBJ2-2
CASSLGLLGELFF
TGTGCCAGCAGCTTAGGGCTTCTTGGGGAGCTGTTTTTT
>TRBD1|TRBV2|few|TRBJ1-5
CASSKGQAFQPQHF
TGTGCCAGCAGTAAAGGACAGGCTTTTCAGCCCCAGCATTTT
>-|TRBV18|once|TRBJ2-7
CASSPPGTYEQYF
TGTGCCAGCTCACCCCCAGGGACCTACGAGCAGTACTTC